Following are 19 T cell receptor beta chains from one sample sequenced in a study of post-analysis software for immune sequencing data. Study-wide points: In patients, TRBV5-6, TRBV5-1 and TRBV20-1 belonged to about five TRBV segments found more frequently than in controls.

Incorporated into the TCR beta cDNA libraries were unique molecular identifiers, which served to reduce PCR and sequencing biases. Each CDR3 protein is one row after TCRdb ran MiXCR on the PCR reads. The table lists around 500,000 distinct CDR3 sequences, approximately 31% of them singletons. Their recognized antigens are unknown. The specimen sequenced was blood. The origin of the receptors is a girl aged 2 to 17 with multiple sclerosis.

In its sample, this clonotype was seen a few times. This chain joins TRBV10-2 and TRBJ1-1; TRBD1 matches at 7 bases. V was clipped by 6 bases and J by 5 bases; unmatched bases: 3. The CDR3 covers 12 residues. Germline lookup yields CDR1 WSHSY and CDR2 SAAADI. CDR3: CASREQGTEAFF. DNA for the CDR3: TGCGCCAGCAGAGAACAGGGGACTGAAGCTTTCTTT.

The DNA for the CDR3 is TGTGCCAGCAGCCAGAGGCAAGAAGATACGCAGTATTTT. Encoded protein: CASSQRQEDTQYF. The chain carries TRBV3-1 and TRBJ2-3, with D unclear. Germline CDR1 LGHDT, CDR2 YNNKEL (reference sequence). The CDR3 runs 13 residues. Trimming took off 3 bases at V and 5 bases at J, with 9 bases between the two ends.

This clonotype was seen only once. This sequence joins TRBV29-1 and TRBJ2-7; weak D call: TRBD1 (5 bases). The CDR3 extends over 11 amino acids. From germline, CDR1 is SQVTM and CDR2 ANQGSEA. Trimming shortened V by 0 bases and J by 11 bases, and 11 bases separated the two germline ends. CDR3 bases: TGCAGCGTTGAAGATCGTGGGGCAAAGTACTTC. This sequence encodes CSVEDRGAKYF.

This clonotype was detected a few times. This chain joins TRBV20-1 and TRBJ2-3, with TRBD2 identical over 10 bases. This CDR3 region has 18 residues. Germline values: CDR1 DFQATT, CDR2 SNEGSKA (reference sequence). Trimming removed 1 base from V and 2 bases from J; junction bases left unmatched: 12. CDR3 amino acids: CSARVERGGPRYTDTQYF. CDR3 DNA sequence: TGCAGTGCTAGAGTAGAGCGGGGGGGTCCTAGATACACAGATACGCAGTATTTT.

A note on this clonotype: A much larger clone differs from this one at a single base, so this may be a read error. The gene calls are TRBV28 and TRBJ1-4; D is undetermined. The germline V and J ends were trimmed by 6 bases and 5 bases, with 13 bases remaining between them. This CDR3 has 14 residues. The germline CDR1 and CDR2 sequences are MDHEN and SYDVKM. The CDR3 loop reads CASRLVGLNEKLFF. As DNA, the CDR3 is TGTGCCAGCAGGTTAGTAGGTTTAAATGAAAAACTGTTTTTT.

This clonotype was observed once. The chain uses TRBV5-1 and TRBJ2-1; 12 positions match TRBD1. The length of the CDR3 is 15 residues. Germline values: CDR1 SGHRS, CDR2 YFSETQ. The trim removed 4 bases at V and 8 bases at J, leaving 7 bases unmatched. The CDR3 DNA is TGCGCCAGCAGCCGAGGGACAGGGGGCGTCGATGAGCAGTTCTTC. It yields the protein CASSRGTGGVDEQFF.

This clonotype was found a few times. The chain is built from TRBV27 and TRBJ1-1; D may be TRBD1 (6 bases). Germline values: CDR1 MNHEY, CDR2 SMNVEV (reference sequence). V was cut by 2 bases and J by 0 bases, with 7 bases left in between. This CDR3 has 14 residues. Here the CDR3 reads CASSLQGMNTEAFF. CDR3 DNA sequence: TGTGCCAGCAGTTTACAGGGGATGAACACTGAAGCTTTCTTT.

The table lists this clonotype with a few counts. The chain recombines TRBV10-2 with TRBJ1-5; D is unresolved. Trimming shortened V by 0 bases and J by 12 bases, and 9 bases separated the two germline ends. Germline assignment: CDR1 WSHSY and CDR2 SAAADI. This CDR3 is 12 amino acids long. Here the CDR3 DNA reads TGCGCCAGCAGTGAGTCCGGGTCCGTCCAGCATTTT. Residues: CASSESGSVQHF.

This clonotype was seen a handful of times. The genes are TRBV28 and TRBJ1-2, with 9 nucleotides matching TRBD1. The trim removed 5 bases at V and 5 bases at J, leaving 9 bases unmatched. The CDR3 runs 15 residues. Germline V CDR1 and CDR2: MDHEN, SYDVKM. The CDR3 region has the DNA TGTGCCAGCAGTACTCACAGGGGGCGCATTTATGGCTACACCTTC. Residues: CASSTHRGRIYGYTF.

V and J are TRBV3-1 and TRBJ2-5, with D unresolved. V lost 3 bases to trimming and J lost 0 bases, with 11 bases between them. CDR3 length: 15 residues. The germline V gene encodes CDR1 LGHDT and CDR2 YNNKEL (reference sequence). CDR3 DNA sequence: TGTGCCAGCAGCCAGCAACCAGCGTACCAAGAGACCCAGTACTTC. Translated, it gives CASSQQPAYQETQYF.

This chain connects TRBV20-1 to TRBJ2-7; perhaps TRBD2 as D (6 bases). Trimming removed 3 bases at V and 7 bases at J, with 22 bases between. The germline CDR1 and CDR2 sequences are DFQATT and SNEGSKA (reference sequence). The CDR3 extends over 15 amino acids. The CDR3: CSASLPGLQSGEQYF. Here the CDR3 DNA reads TGCAGTGCTAGCTTGCCGGGACTCCAATCAGGAGAGCAGTACTTC.

This clonotype was detected a few times. The rearrangement links TRBV5-1 to TRBJ2-4; TRBD1 agrees at 12 bases. Germline V gives CDR1 SGHRS, CDR2 YFSETQ. This CDR3 is built from 16 residues. With 3 bases clipped from V and 2 bases from J, the junction kept 3 bases outside the gene matches. The CDR3 DNA reads as TGCGCCAGCAGCTCCGGGACAGGGGGCCCCAAAAACATTCAGTACTTC. It yields the protein CASSSGTGGPKNIQYF.

This clonotype was detected only a few times. The chain is built from TRBV2 and TRBJ2-7, with D perhaps being TRBD1 or TRBD2 (5 bases each). Germline V gene sequence: CDR1 SNHLY, CDR2 FYNNEI. The CDR3 is 13 residues long. V lost 7 bases, J lost 4 bases, and 14 bases lay in between. Here the CDR3 DNA reads TGTGCCAGCACCACAAGAGGGGCGTACGAGCAGTACTTC. As protein: CASTTRGAYEQYF.

The gene calls are TRBV28 and TRBJ1-5, with 9 bases lining up with TRBD1. J was trimmed by 5 bases and V by 7 bases; bases with no gene match: 9. The CDR3 spans 15 residues. From germline, CDR1 is MDHEN and CDR2 SYDVKM. The CDR3 region is CASTLAGTGHQPQHF. As DNA, the CDR3 is TGTGCCAGCACCTTGGCCGGGACAGGGCATCAGCCCCAGCATTTT.

A single count supports this clonotype. The chain uses TRBV12-3 or TRBV12-4 and TRBJ1-1; 7 positions agree with TRBD1. The CDR3 runs to 15 residues. Germline trimming cut 7 bases from V and 4 bases from J; bases unmatched to any gene: 12. DNA of the CDR3: TGTGCCAGCACCCCTAAACAGGGGCAACCCACTGAAGCTTTCTTT. It yields the protein CASTPKQGQPTEAFF.

This clonotype occurred a few times. One end of the junction varies from germline; a read error may be responsible. The chain couples TRBV20-1 to TRBJ1-1; no clear D. Germline V gene lookup returns CDR1 DFQATT and CDR2 SNEGSKA (reference sequence). The CDR3 has 12 amino acids. In DNA, the CDR3 is TGCAGTGCTGGAGAAGGGAACACTGAAGCTTTCTTT. Encoded protein: CSAGEGNTEAFF.

The CDR3 reads CAISESIAYNEQFF. DNA for the CDR3: TGTGCCATCAGTGAGTCGATAGCCTACAATGAGCAGTTCTTC. The chain couples TRBV10-3 to TRBJ2-1; D remains unclear. Trimming took off 0 bases at V and 2 bases at J, with 5 bases between the two ends. The length of the CDR3 is 14 residues. Per the germline V gene, CDR1 is ENHRY and CDR2 is SYGVKD.

V is TRBV14 and J is TRBJ2-7, with 8 bases identical to TRBD2. Germline loops: CDR1 SGHDN, CDR2 FVKESK. V dropped 1 base and J dropped 3; count of bases not matched to a gene: 2. The CDR3 runs to 14 residues. DNA of the CDR3: TGTGCCAGCAGCCAAGTTACTAGCGGCTACGAGCAGTACTTC. Translating it yields CASSQVTSGYEQYF.

The V call is TRBV28, the J call TRBJ1-5; D is possibly TRBD1 (6 bases). Between the trimmed V and J ends, which lost 7 bases and 3 bases, there was a span of 16 bases. Germline assignment: CDR1 MDHEN and CDR2 SYDVKM. The CDR3 is 15 residues long. The CDR3 is CASTVAQGSNQPQHF. DNA of the CDR3: TGTGCCAGCACTGTCGCCCAGGGGTCCAATCAGCCCCAGCATTTT.